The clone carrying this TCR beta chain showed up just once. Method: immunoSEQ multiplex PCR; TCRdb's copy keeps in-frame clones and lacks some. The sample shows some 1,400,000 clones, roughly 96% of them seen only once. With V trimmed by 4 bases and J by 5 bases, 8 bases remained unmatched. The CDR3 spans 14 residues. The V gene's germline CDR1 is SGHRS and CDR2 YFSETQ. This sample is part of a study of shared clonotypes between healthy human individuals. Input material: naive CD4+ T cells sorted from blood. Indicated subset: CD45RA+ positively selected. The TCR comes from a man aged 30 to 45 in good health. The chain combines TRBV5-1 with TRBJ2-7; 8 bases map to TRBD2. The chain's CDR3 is CASSPRAGVNEQYF. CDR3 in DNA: TGCGCCAGCAGCCCCCGAGCGGGAGTTAACGAGCAGTACTTC.